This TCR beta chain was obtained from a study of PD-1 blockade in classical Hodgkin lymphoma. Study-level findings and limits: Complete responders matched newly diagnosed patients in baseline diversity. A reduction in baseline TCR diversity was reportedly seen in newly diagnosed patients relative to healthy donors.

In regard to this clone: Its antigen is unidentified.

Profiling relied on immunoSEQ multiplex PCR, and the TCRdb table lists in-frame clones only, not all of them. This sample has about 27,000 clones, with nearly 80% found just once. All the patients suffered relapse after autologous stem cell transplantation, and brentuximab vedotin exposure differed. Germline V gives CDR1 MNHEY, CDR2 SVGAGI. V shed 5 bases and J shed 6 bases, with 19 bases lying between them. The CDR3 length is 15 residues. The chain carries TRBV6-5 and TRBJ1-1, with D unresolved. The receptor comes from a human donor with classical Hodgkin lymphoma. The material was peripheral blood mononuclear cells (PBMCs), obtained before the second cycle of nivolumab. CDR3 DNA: TGTGCCAGCAGTACGACGGCGGGTGCGAGGGCTGAAGCTTTCTTT. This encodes CASSTTAGARAEAFF.